This T cell receptor beta chain was observed in a study of regulatory T cells in long-lasting Graves disease. Both iRepertoire HTBI primers and Arm-PCR of CDR3 regions were used to build the TCR beta libraries. TCRdb re-derived calls from the multiplex PCR reads in MiXCR, one entry per CDR3 protein. The data hold 410,000 or so distinct CDR3 sequences, with 14% to 15% observed a single time. The time point denotes: newly diagnosed GD, antithyroid drugs for less than 3 months. Preparation of the TCR library used RNA extracted from PBMCs. This clonotype showed up just a few times. After removal of 1 base from V and 0 bases from J, the junction contained 5 bases not matched to a gene. Germline values: CDR1 SGHAT, CDR2 FQNNGV. This CDR3 has 16 amino acids. The same data also contributed to another study, on T cells in Graves' hyperthyroidism and ophthalmopathy.

V and J are TRBV11-2 and TRBJ2-7; 8 bases are shared with TRBD2. Sample: peripheral blood mononuclear cells (PBMCs), taken at new diagnosis, from a patient treated with antithyroid drugs. This sequence was found in a woman aged 25 to 45 with Graves disease. In DNA, the CDR3 is TGTGCCAGCAGCTTAGTAGCTAGCGGGCCCTCCTACGAGCAGTACTTC. Amino acid sequence: CASSLVASGPSYEQYF.